A selection of T cell receptor beta chains follows, all from one sample in a study of blood T cell repertoires in COVID-19. The method was immunoSEQ multiplex PCR; TCRdb's version includes in-frame clones alone and lacks a portion of them. In the table there are 170,000 or so clones, roughly 87% of which are singletons. The source material was PBMCs or T cells enriched from blood (not recorded which). These receptors were taken from a woman aged 50 to 60 who had recovered from COVID-19. Both conserved end residues are part of each CDR3. The D gene is left open where the match is weak. A clone size is listed for some rows: how often the clone was seen (once, few, many), or a class if it is expanded.

length,D,J,V,size,DNA,CDR3
15,.,TRBJ2-7,TRBV6-5,.,TGTGCCAGCAGTCCCGGGGCAGGCGGGGCCTACGAGCAGTACTTC,CASSPGAGGAYEQYF
13,TRBD1,TRBJ2-7,TRBV10-3,.,TGTGCCACCGCGGACAGGGGCTCTGGGGAGCAGTACTTC,CATADRGSGEQYF
15,TRBD2,TRBJ2-1,TRBV7-6,.,TGTGCCAGCAGGCCACTAGCGGTCCCCTGGAATGAGCAGTTCTTC,CASRPLAVPWNEQFF
17,TRBD1,TRBJ2-4,TRBV7-2,.,TGTGCCAGCAGCTCCGATAGGGGGCAGAGGACCAAAAACATTCAGTACTTC,CASSSDRGQRTKNIQYF
14,.,TRBJ2-3,TRBV27,few,TGTGCCAGCAGCGACAGATCCGGTGCAGATACGCAGTATTTT,CASSDRSGADTQYF
13,.,TRBJ1-2,TRBV7-9,.,TGTGCCAGCAGCTTAGCCGGGGGGGCCGGCTACACCTTC,CASSLAGGAGYTF
14,.,TRBJ2-7,TRBV15,once,TGTGCCACCAGCAGCCAGGGCCAGACCTACGAGCAGTACTTC,CATSSQGQTYEQYF
16,.,TRBJ2-5,TRBV3-1/TRBV3-2,.,TGTGCCAGCAGCCGTAGTCTCGGGAGAGTCCAAGAGACCCAGTACTTC,CASSRSLGRVQETQYF
16,.,TRBJ2-1,TRBV11-2,once,TGTGCCAGCAGCCCCGGTCGGCTAGCCTTCGGCAATGAGCAGTTCTTC,CASSPGRLAFGNEQFF
15,.,TRBJ1-1,TRBV10-3,.,TGTGCCATCAGGGCCCCAGGGTCCCTGAACACTGAAGCTTTCTTT,CAIRAPGSLNTEAFF
15,.,TRBJ2-3,TRBV15,.,TGTGCCACCAGCAGAGGCCCGGCGGGGACAGATACGCAGTATTTT,CATSRGPAGTDTQYF
13,.,TRBJ1-1,TRBV6-5,once,TGTGCCAGCAGACCTAGGACAAGGGCTGAAGCTTTCTTT,CASRPRTRAEAFF
14,TRBD1,TRBJ2-7,TRBV5-1,.,TGCGCCAGCAGCCCGGGACAGGGGAGGAACGAGCAGTACTTC,CASSPGQGRNEQYF
15,.,TRBJ2-2,TRBV27,.,TGTGCCAGCAGTCGGAACAGTCTGGGTCCCGGGGAGCTGTTTTTT,CASSRNSLGPGELFF
15,.,TRBJ2-1,TRBV5-4,.,TGTGCCAGCAGCTTGGGGCGGGATTCCTACAATGAGCAGTTCTTC,CASSLGRDSYNEQFF
14,.,TRBJ1-3,TRBV19,.,TGTGCCAGTAGTATAGCCAGAAGTGGAAACACCATATATTTT,CASSIARSGNTIYF
14,.,TRBJ2-3,TRBV18,.,TGTGCCAGCTCATTATCTACAGGGACAGATACGCAGTATTTT,CASSLSTGTDTQYF
14,.,TRBJ1-2,TRBV2,few,TGTGCCAGCAGTGAGGGACTTCGTGACTATGGCTACACCTTC,CASSEGLRDYGYTF
13,TRBD1,TRBJ2-7,TRBV24-1,.,TGTGCCACCGGCCGGGACAGCGCCTACGAGCAGTACTTC,CATGRDSAYEQYF
17,TRBD1,TRBJ1-3,TRBV5-5,.,TGTGCCAGCAGCTCGTCAAGGGCAGACAGGGGGAGAAACACCATATATTTT,CASSSSRADRGRNTIYF
15,TRBD2,TRBJ2-7,TRBV7-3,.,TGTGCCAGCAGCTTAACGGTGACTAGCGGGGGACAGCAGTACTTC,CASSLTVTSGGQQYF
12,.,TRBJ2-5,TRBV7-8,.,TGTGCCAGCAGTCCGTACCAAGAGACCCAGTACTTC,CASSPYQETQYF
15,TRBD1,TRBJ1-3,TRBV6-5,.,TGTGCCAGCCGTCGGGCAGGGGGCATGGGAAACACCATATATTTT,CASRRAGGMGNTIYF
15,TRBD2,TRBJ2-3,TRBV19,once,TGTGCCAGTAGCCAAAGCGGGATAGGCACAGATACGCAGTATTTT,CASSQSGIGTDTQYF
16,TRBD1,TRBJ1-5,TRBV7-9,.,TGTGCCAGCAGCTTAGAAGTAGGACAGGGTAGTCAGCCCCAGCATTTT,CASSLEVGQGSQPQHF
16,TRBD2,TRBJ2-3,TRBV7-3,.,TGTGCCAGCAGCGCCAGCGGGAGGGGAGGAGGAGATACGCAGTATTTT,CASSASGRGGGDTQYF
11,.,TRBJ2-5,TRBV4-1,.,TGCGCCAGCAGCCAAGGGAGGACCCAGTACTTC,CASSQGRTQYF
15,.,TRBJ1-3,TRBV15,.,TGTGCCACCAGCAGGGACAGAAGCTCTGGAAACACCATATATTTT,CATSRDRSSGNTIYF
15,TRBD1,TRBJ1-1,TRBV5-4,few,TGTGCCAGCAGCTTCCGAATGACAGGGACCACTGAAGCTTTCTTT,CASSFRMTGTTEAFF
14,.,TRBJ1-2,TRBV24-1,.,TGTGCCACCAGCCTACAGGGCATGAACTATGGCTACACCTTC,CATSLQGMNYGYTF
13,.,TRBJ1-2,TRBV5-6,.,TGTGCCAGCAGCTTGGGTGAACTCTATGGCTACACCTTC,CASSLGELYGYTF
14,.,TRBJ1-6,TRBV7-2,.,TGTGCCAGCAGATCAGGTTCCTATAATTCACCCCTCCACTTT,CASRSGSYNSPLHF
16,TRBD1,TRBJ2-1,TRBV19,.,TGTGCCAGTAGTATCCTTCGGGACAGGGGAATAGCGATCCCGTTCTTC,CASSILRDRGIAIPFF
15,.,TRBJ1-4,TRBV27,few,TGTGCCAGCAGTTTATCGAACCGGGCTAATGAAAAACTGTTTTTT,CASSLSNRANEKLFF
14,.,TRBJ1-2,TRBV7-2,.,TGTGCCAGCAGCTTGGAGCCCATTTCCTATGGCTACACCTTC,CASSLEPISYGYTF
16,TRBD2,TRBJ2-3,TRBV2,once,TGTGCCAGCAGCCCCGGACTAGCGGGGATCACAGATACGCCGTATTTT,CASSPGLAGITDTPYF
13,.,TRBJ1-6,TRBV6-5,.,TGTGCCAGTCAGCGGGTGGTTAATTCACCCCTCCACTTT,CASQRVVNSPLHF
18,TRBD2,TRBJ2-7,TRBV4-1,.,TGCGCCAGCAGCCAGGGGGGGCTAGCGGGAGGGCCGCCCTACGAGCAGTACTTC,CASSQGGLAGGPPYEQYF
13,.,TRBJ1-1,TRBV27,.,TGTGCCAGCAGTTTGGGCCCAACACTGAAAGCTTTCTTT,CASSLGPTLKAFF
16,TRBD1,TRBJ2-2,TRBV5-6,.,TGTGCCAGCAGCTCATTGGGGGACAGAGACACCGGGGAGCTGTTTTTT,CASSSLGDRDTGELFF
14,TRBD1,TRBJ1-2,TRBV6-5,.,TGTGCCAGCAGACGACAGGGATCAGTCTATGGCTACACCTTC,CASRRQGSVYGYTF
13,.,TRBJ2-7,TRBV29-1,.,TGCAGCGTTGAATCAGGGTATAACCGCGAGCAGTACTTC,CSVESGYNREQYF
14,.,TRBJ2-2,TRBV2,.,TGTGCCAGCACTATAGCGCTGAACACCGGGGAGCTGTTTTTT,CASTIALNTGELFF
12,.,TRBJ1-1,TRBV28,.,TGTGCCAGCAGCCCCTGGGGAGCTGAAGCTTTCTTT,CASSPWGAEAFF
13,.,TRBJ1-2,TRBV5-5,few,TGTGCCAGCAGCTTAGACATGAACTATGGCTACACCTTC,CASSLDMNYGYTF
18,TRBD2,TRBJ2-3,TRBV2,once,TGTGCCAGCGGGGTTACTAGCGGGAGAATAAGTGGGGTAGATACGCAGTATTTT,CASGVTSGRISGVDTQYF
12,TRBD2,TRBJ2-7,TRBV3-1/TRBV3-2,.,TGTGCCAGCAGGCTAGCGGGCTACGAGCAGTACTTC,CASRLAGYEQYF
13,.,TRBJ1-2,TRBV29-1,few,TGCAGCGTTGACGGGGGGCTTAGAAATGGCTACACCTTC,CSVDGGLRNGYTF
14,TRBD1,TRBJ1-1,TRBV6-5,few,TGTGCCAGCAGGATCGGACAGGAGAACACTGAAGCTTTCTTT,CASRIGQENTEAFF
15,.,TRBJ2-5,TRBV6-1,.,TGTGCCAGCAGTGAGAGGGGGTCATTTAAAGAGACCCAGTACTTC,CASSERGSFKETQYF
14,.,TRBJ1-1,TRBV6-5,.,TGTGCCAGCAGTTACACAGTCCTGAGCACTGAAGCTTTCTTT,CASSYTVLSTEAFF
16,TRBD1,TRBJ1-1,TRBV27,.,TGTGCCAGCAGTTTCCCCCCCGGGACAGGGAATAATGAAGCTTTCTTT,CASSFPPGTGNNEAFF
17,TRBD1,TRBJ1-4,TRBV4-1,.,TGCGCCAGCAGCCAGGGACAGGGCCCCTCTGCCGGAGAAAAACTGTTTTTT,CASSQGQGPSAGEKLFF
17,.,TRBJ1-1,TRBV7-9,.,TGTGCCAGCAGCGCCTTGCAGACAGGCCGTAGGAACACTGAAGCTTTCTTT,CASSALQTGRRNTEAFF
14,.,TRBJ2-5,TRBV9,few,TGTGCCAGCAGCGCAGACACAGTCCAAGAGACCCAGTACTTC,CASSADTVQETQYF